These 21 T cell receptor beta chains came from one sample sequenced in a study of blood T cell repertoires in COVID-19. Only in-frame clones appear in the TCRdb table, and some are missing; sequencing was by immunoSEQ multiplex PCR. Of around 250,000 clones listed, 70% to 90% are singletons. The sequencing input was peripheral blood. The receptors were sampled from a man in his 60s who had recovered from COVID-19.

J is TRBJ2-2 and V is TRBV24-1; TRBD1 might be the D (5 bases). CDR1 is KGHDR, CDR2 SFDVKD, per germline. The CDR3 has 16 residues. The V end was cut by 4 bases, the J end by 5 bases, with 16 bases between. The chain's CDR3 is CATSDPRQGGTGELFF. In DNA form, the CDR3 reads TGTGCCACCAGTGACCCAAGGCAGGGTGGGACCGGGGAGCTGTTTTTT.

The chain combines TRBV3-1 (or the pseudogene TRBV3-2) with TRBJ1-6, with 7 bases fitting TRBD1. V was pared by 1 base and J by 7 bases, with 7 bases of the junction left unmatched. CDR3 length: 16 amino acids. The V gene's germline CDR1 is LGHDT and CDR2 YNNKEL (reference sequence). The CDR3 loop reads CASSQGIAGGNSPLHF. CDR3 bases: TGTGCCAGCAGCCAAGGTATTGCAGGGGGAAATTCACCCCTCCACTTT.

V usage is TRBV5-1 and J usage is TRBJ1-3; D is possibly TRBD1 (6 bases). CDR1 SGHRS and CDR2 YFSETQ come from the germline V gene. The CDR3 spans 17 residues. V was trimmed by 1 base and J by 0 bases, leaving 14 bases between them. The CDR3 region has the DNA TGCGCCAGCAGCTTGACCGACAGGATGAACTCTGGAAACACCATATATTTT. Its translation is CASSLTDRMNSGNTIYF.

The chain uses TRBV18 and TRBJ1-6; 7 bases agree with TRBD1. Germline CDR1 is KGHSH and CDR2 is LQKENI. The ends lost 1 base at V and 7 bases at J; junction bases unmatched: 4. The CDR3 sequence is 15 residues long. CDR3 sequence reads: CASSPRQGFNSPLHF. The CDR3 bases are TGTGCCAGCTCACCACGACAGGGCTTCAATTCACCCCTCCACTTT.

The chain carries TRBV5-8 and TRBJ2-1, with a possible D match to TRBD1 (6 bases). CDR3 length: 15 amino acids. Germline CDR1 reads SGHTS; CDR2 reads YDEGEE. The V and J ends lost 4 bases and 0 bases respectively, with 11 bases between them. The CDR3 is CASSEGQSSYNEQFF. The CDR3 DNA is TGTGCCAGCAGCGAAGGACAGAGCTCCTACAATGAGCAGTTCTTC.

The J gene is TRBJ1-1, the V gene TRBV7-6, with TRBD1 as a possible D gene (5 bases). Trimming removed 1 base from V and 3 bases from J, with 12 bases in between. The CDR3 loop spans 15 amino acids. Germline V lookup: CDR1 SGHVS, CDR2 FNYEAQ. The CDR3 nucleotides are TGTGCCAGCAGCTTAGGTGCGGGGCCGGACACTGAAGCTTTCTTT. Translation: CASSLGAGPDTEAFF.

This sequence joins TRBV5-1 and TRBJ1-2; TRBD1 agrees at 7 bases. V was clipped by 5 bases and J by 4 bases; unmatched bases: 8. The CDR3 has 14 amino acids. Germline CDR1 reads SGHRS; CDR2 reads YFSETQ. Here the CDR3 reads CASSREGAGYGYTF. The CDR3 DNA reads TGCGCCAGCAGTCGAGAGGGGGCAGGCTATGGCTACACCTTC. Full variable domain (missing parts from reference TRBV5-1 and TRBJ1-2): KAGVTQTPRYLIKTRGQQVTLSCSPISGHRSVSWYQQTPGQGLQFLFEYFSETQRNKGNFPGRFSGRQFSNSRSEMNVSTLELGDSALYLCASSREGAGYGYTFGSGTRLTVV.

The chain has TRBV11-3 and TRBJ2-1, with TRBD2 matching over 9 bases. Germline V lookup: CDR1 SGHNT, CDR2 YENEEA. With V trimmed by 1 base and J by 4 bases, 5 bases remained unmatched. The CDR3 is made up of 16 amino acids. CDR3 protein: CASSLGRSGGYNEQFF. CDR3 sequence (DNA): TGTGCCAGCAGCTTAGGTCGCAGCGGGGGGTACAATGAGCAGTTCTTC.

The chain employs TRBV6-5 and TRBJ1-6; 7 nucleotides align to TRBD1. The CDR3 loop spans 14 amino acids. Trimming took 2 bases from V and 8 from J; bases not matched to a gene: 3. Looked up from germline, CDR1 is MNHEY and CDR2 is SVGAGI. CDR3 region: CASSYRGRDSPLHF. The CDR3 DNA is TGTGCCAGCAGTTACAGGGGGCGGGATTCACCCCTCCACTTT.

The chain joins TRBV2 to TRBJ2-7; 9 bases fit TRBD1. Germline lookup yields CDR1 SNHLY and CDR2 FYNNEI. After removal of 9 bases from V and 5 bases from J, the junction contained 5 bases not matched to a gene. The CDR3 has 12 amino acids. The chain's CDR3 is CASEDRGDEQYF. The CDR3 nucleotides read TGTGCCAGTGAGGACAGGGGAGACGAGCAGTACTTC.

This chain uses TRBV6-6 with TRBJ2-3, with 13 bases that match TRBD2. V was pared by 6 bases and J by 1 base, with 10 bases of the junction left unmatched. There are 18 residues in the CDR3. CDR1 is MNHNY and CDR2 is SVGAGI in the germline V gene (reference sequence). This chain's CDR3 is CASSRKRTSGSRTDTQYF. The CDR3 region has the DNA TGTGCCAGCAGCCGAAAGCGGACTAGCGGGAGCCGCACAGATACGCAGTATTTT.

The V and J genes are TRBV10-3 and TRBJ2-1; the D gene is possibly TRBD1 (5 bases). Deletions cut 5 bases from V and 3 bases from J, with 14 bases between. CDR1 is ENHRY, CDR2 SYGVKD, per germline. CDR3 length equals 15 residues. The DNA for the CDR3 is TGTGCCATCAGTCCCTCAGGGAATAGCTACAATGAGCAGTTCTTC. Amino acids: CAISPSGNSYNEQFF.

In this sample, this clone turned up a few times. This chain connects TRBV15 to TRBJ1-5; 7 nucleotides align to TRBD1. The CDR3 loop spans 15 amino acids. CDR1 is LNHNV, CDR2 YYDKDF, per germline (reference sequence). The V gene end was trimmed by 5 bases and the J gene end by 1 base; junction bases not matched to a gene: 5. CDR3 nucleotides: TGTGCCACCAGCTATTCAGGGGGGAGCAATCAGCCCCAGCATTTT. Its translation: CATSYSGGSNQPQHF.

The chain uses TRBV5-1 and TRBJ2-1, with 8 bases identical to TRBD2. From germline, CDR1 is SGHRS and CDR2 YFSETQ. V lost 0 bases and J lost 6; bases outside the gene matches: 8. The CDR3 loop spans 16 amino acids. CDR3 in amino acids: CASSLDGTSGANEQFF. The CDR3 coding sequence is TGCGCCAGCAGCTTGGATGGGACTAGTGGGGCCAATGAGCAGTTCTTC.

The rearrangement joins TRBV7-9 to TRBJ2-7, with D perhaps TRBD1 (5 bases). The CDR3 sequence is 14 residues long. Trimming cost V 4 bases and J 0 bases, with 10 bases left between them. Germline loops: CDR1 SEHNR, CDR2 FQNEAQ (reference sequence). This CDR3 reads CASSSDKGSYEQYF. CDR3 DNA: TGTGCCAGCAGCTCGGACAAGGGCTCCTACGAGCAGTACTTC.

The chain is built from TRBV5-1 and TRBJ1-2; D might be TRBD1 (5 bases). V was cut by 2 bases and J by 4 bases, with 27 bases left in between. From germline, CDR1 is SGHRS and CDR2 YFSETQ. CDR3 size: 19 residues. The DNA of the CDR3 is TGCGCCAGCAGCTTCGGGGCCGGGCCCGTGGGCGGGAGGAGCTATGGCTACACCTTC. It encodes CASSFGAGPVGGRSYGYTF.

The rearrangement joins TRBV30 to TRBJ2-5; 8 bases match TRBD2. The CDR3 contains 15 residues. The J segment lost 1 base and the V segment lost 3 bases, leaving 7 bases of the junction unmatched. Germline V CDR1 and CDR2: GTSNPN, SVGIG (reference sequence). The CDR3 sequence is CAWSVASGPQETQYF. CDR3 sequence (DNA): TGTGCCTGGAGCGTGGCTAGCGGGCCCCAAGAGACCCAGTACTTC. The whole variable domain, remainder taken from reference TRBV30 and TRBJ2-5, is SQTIHQWPATLVQPVGSPLSLECTVEGTSNPNLYWYRQAAGRGLQLLFYSVGIGQISSEVPQNLSASRPQDRQFILSSKKLLLSDSGFYLCAWSVASGPQETQYFGPGTRLLVL.

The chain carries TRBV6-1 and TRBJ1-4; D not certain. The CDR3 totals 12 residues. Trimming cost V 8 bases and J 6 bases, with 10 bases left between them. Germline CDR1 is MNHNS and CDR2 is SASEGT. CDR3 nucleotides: TGTGCCAGCTCTGAGGGCTATGAAAAACTGTTTTTT. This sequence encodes CASSEGYEKLFF.

CDR3 region: CASSSPSTDTQYF. The CDR3 bases are TGTGCCAGCAGCTCCCCGAGCACAGATACGCAGTATTTT. This chain links TRBV5-4 with TRBJ2-3; D call uncertain. The germline V gene encodes CDR1 SGHNT and CDR2 YYREEE (reference sequence). Trimming took 3 bases from V and 0 from J, leaving 5 bases between them. The CDR3 is 13 residues long.

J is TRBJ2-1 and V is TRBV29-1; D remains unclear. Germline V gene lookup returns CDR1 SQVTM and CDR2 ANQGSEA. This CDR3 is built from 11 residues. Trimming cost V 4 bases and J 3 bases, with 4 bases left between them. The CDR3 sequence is CSVVYYNEQFF. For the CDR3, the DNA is TGCAGCGTTGTTTACTACAATGAGCAGTTCTTC.

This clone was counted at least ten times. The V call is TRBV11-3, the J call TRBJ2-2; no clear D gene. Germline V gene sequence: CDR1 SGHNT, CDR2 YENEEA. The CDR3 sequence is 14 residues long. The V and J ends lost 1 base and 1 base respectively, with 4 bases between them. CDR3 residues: CASSLARNTGELFF. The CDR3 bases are TGTGCCAGCAGCTTAGCCCGGAACACCGGGGAGCTGTTTTTT. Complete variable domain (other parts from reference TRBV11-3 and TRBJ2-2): EAGVVQSPRYKIIEKKQPVAFWCNPISGHNTLYWYLQNLGQGPELLIRYENEEAVDDSQLPKDRFSAERLKGVDSTLKIQPAELGDSAVYLCASSLARNTGELFFGEGSRLTVL.